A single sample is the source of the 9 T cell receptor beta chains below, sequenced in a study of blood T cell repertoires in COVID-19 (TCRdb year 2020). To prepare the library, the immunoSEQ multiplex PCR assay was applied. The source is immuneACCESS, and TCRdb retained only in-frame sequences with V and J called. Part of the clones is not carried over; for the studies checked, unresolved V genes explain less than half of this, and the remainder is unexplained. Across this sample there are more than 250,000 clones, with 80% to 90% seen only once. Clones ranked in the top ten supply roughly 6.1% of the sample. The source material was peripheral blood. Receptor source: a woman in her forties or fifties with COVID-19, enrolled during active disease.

The CDR3 DNA sequence: TGCAGCGTTGAACGGGACAGGGGAGAGACCCAGTACTTC. It specifies CSVERDRGETQYF. The gene calls are TRBV29-1 and TRBJ2-5, with 10 bases fitting TRBD1. Per germline, CDR1 SQVTM and CDR2 ANQGSEA. Trimming cost V 2 bases and J 4 bases; bases outside gene matches: 1. The CDR3 length is 13 residues.

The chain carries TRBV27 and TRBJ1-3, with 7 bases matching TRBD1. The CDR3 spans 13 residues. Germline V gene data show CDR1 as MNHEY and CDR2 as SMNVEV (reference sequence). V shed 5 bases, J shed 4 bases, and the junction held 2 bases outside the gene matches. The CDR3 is CASSVTGGNTIYF. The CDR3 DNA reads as TGTGCCAGCAGTGTGACAGGGGGAAACACCATATATTTT.

For the CDR3, the DNA is TGTGCCAGCAGTTCAGGGGGCTCCGGCGAGCAGTACTTC. Its translation: CASSSGGSGEQYF. The chain employs TRBV6-5 and TRBJ2-7; 8 nucleotides match TRBD1. Per germline, CDR1 MNHEY and CDR2 SVGAGI. Trimming removed 4 bases from V and 6 bases from J; junction bases left unmatched: 5. The length of the CDR3 is 13 residues.

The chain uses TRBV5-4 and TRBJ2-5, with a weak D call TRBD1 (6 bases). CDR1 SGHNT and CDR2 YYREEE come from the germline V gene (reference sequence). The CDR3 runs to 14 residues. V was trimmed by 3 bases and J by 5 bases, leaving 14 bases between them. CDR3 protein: CASSSQTGPETQYF. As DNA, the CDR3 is TGTGCCAGCAGCTCACAGACAGGCCCCGAGACCCAGTACTTC.

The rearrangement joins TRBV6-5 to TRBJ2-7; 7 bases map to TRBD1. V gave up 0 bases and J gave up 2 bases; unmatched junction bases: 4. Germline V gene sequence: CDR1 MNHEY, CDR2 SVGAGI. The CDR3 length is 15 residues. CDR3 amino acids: CASSYSKGATYEQYF. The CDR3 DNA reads TGTGCCAGCAGTTACTCGAAGGGGGCCACCTACGAGCAGTACTTC.

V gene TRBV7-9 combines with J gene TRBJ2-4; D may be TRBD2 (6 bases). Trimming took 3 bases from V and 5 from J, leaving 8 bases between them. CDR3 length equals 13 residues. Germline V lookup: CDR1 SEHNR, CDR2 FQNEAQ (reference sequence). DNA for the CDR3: TGTGCCAGCAGCTTGGGAGGCCAAAACATTCAGTACTTC. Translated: CASSLGGQNIQYF.

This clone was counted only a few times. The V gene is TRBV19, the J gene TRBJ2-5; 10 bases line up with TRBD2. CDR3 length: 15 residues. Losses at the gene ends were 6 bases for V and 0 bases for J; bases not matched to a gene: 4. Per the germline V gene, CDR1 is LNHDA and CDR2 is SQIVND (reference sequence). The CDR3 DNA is TGTGCCAGTAGAAGGACTAGCGGCTACCAAGAGACCCAGTACTTC. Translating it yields CASRRTSGYQETQYF.

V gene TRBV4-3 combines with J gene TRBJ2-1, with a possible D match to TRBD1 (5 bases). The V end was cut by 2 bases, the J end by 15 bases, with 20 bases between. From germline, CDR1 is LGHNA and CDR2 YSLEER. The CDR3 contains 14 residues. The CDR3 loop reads CASSQPLGGALPFF. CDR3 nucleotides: TGCGCCAGCAGCCAACCCCTAGGTGGGGCCCTGCCGTTCTTC.

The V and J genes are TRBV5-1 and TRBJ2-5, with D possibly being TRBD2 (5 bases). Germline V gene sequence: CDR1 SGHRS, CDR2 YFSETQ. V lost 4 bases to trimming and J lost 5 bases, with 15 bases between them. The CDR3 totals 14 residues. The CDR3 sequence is CASSPGSSGETQYF. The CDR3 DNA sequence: TGCGCCAGCAGCCCGGGGAGCTCGGGGGAGACCCAGTACTTC.